This T cell receptor beta chain was sequenced in a study of blood T cell repertoires in COVID-19. Study information: PBMCs, B-cell-depleted T cells, or T cells provided the cDNA or gDNA that made up the material.

Enrolled during active infection, Seattle patients were then followed longitudinally. Per the original methods: For nucleated cells, counts were estimated from reference gene primer amplification. Clones were sequenced by immunoSEQ multiplex PCR, and TCRdb holds only the in-frame ones, with some missing. Clone size and the V and J calls come from that table; the DNA yielded D and trimming. The sample shows under 450,000 clones, roughly 90% of them seen only once. Between the trimmed V and J ends, which lost 3 bases and 0 bases, there was a span of 14 bases. There are 17 residues in the CDR3. Looked up from germline, CDR1 is MDHEN and CDR2 is SYDVKM.

The genes are TRBV28 and TRBJ1-4, with D perhaps matching TRBD1 (5 bases). The receptor's source is a woman in her thirties or forties with COVID-19, enrolled during active disease. The source material was peripheral blood. The CDR3, as DNA: TGTGCCAGCAGTTTCTCCGACGGACATCCAACTAATGAAAAACTGTTTTTT. It yields the protein CASSFSDGHPTNEKLFF.